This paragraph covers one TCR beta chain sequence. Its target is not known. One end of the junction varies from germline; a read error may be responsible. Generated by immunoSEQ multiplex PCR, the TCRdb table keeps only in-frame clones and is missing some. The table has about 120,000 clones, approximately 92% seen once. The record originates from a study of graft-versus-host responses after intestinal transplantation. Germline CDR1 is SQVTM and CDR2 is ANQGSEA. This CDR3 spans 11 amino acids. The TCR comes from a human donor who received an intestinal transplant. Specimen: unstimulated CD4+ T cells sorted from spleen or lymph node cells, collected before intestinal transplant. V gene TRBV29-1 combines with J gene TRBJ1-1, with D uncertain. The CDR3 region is CSLEANTEAFF. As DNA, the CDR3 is TGCAGCCTTGAGGCGAACACTGAAGCTTTCTTT. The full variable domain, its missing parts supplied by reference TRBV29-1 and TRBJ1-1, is SAVISQKPSRDICQRGTSLTIQCQVDSQVTMMFWYRQQPGQSLTLIATANQGSEATYESGFVIDKFPISRPNLTFSTLTVSNMSPEDSSIYLCSLEANTEAFFGQGTRLTVV.